This T cell receptor (beta chain) was profiled in a study of shared clonotypes between healthy human individuals. Study-wide findings and caveats: Around 5.3% of naive CD4 clonotypes were shared across a handful of donors. The four-donor shared clonotypes exceeded non-shared clonotypes in generation probability, with non-shared ones scoring lower.

The data were produced by immunoSEQ multiplex PCR, yet TCRdb's version contains in-frame clones alone and is incomplete. The table includes some 2,400,000 clones, approximately 95% detected once. CD45RA+ naive and CD45RA-negative memory subsets were separated from CD4+ cells. This CDR3 comprises 14 residues. Trimming removed 4 bases from V and 7 bases from J; junction bases left unmatched: 6. CDR1 and CDR2 (germline): SGHRS, YFSETQ. Comment on this clone: What it binds is not known.

V and J are TRBV5-1 and TRBJ2-1, with 9 nucleotides matching TRBD1. The material sequenced was naive CD4+ T cells sorted from blood. Subset of the sample: CD45RA+ positively selected. The sequence derives from a young man in good health. CDR3 DNA sequence: TGCGCCAGCAGCCCGACAGGGGGACGAAATGAGCAGTTCTTC. Translation: CASSPTGGRNEQFF.